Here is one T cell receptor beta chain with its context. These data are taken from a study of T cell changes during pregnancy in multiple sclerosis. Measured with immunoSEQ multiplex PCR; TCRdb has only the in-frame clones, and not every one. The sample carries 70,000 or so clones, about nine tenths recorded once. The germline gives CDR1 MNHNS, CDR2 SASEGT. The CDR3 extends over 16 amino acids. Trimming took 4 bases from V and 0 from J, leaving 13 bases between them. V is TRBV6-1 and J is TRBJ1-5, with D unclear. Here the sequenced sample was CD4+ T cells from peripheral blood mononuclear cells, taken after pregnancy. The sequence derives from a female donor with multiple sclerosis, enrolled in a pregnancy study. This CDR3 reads CASSGEVGYSNQPQHF. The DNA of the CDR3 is TGTGCCAGCAGTGGGGAGGTAGGGTATAGCAATCAGCCCCAGCATTTT.